These 8 T cell receptor beta chains were all obtained from the same sample, sequenced in a study of blood T cell repertoires in COVID-19. Assay: immunoSEQ multiplex PCR; the TCRdb copy retains only in-frame clones and omits some. This sample has 95,000 to 120,000 clones, with roughly 84% found just once. The sample consisted of peripheral blood. The receptor source for this set is a woman aged 70-85 years who had recovered from COVID-19.

This chain connects TRBV14 to TRBJ1-1; no reliable D call. Trimming cost V 0 bases and J 10 bases, with 15 bases left between them. The germline V gene has CDR1 SGHDN and CDR2 FVKESK. The CDR3 runs 14 residues. As DNA, the CDR3 is TGTGCCAGCAGCCAAGATTCTTGGTATAGCGCAGCTTTCTTT. Encoded protein: CASSQDSWYSAAFF.

V is TRBV9 and J is TRBJ2-2; the D gene is possibly TRBD2 (6 bases). Trimming stripped 1 base from V and 5 bases from J, with 9 bases between. Germline V gene data show CDR1 as SGDLS and CDR2 as YYNGEE. The CDR3 totals 14 residues. CDR3 nucleotide sequence: TGTGCCAGCAGCGTACCGGCGGGAACCGGGGAGCTGTTTTTT. Translating it yields CASSVPAGTGELFF.

The chain joins TRBV5-4 to TRBJ2-3, with 12 bases identical to TRBD2. With V trimmed by 3 bases and J by 4 bases, 3 bases remained unmatched. Germline CDR1 and CDR2: SGHNT and YYREEE (reference sequence). This CDR3 has 15 amino acids. The CDR3, as DNA: TGTGCCAGCAGCTCAGGACTAGCGGGACCAGATACGCAGTATTTT. Residues: CASSSGLAGPDTQYF.

This chain connects TRBV14 to TRBJ1-1, with 9 bases matching TRBD1. V lost 1 base, J lost 6 bases, and 0 bases stayed unmatched. The germline gives CDR1 SGHDN, CDR2 FVKESK. CDR3 length: 13 residues. The CDR3 loop is CASSQGTGAEAFF. CDR3 coding DNA: TGTGCCAGCAGCCAAGGGACAGGGGCTGAAGCTTTCTTT.

V gene TRBV28 combines with J gene TRBJ2-3; a weak D match, TRBD1 (5 bases). Trimming took off 5 bases at V and 11 bases at J, with 14 bases between the two ends. The CDR3 totals 12 residues. Germline CDR1 reads MDHEN; CDR2 reads SYDVKM. The CDR3 protein is CASSRGPSGQYF. The CDR3 nucleotides read TGTGCCAGCAGTAGGGGCCCCTCCGGGCAGTATTTT.

The chain recombines TRBV28 with TRBJ2-1; 9 bases agree with TRBD2. After removal of 3 bases from V and 9 bases from J, the junction contained 9 bases not matched to a gene. CDR3 size: 15 residues. Germline CDR1 and CDR2: MDHEN and SYDVKM. The CDR3 reads CASSLASGIPVEQFF. The DNA of the CDR3 is TGTGCCAGCAGTTTGGCTAGCGGGATTCCGGTTGAGCAGTTCTTC.

The J gene is TRBJ2-7, the V gene TRBV3-1 (or the pseudogene TRBV3-2); 7 bases line up with TRBD2. The length of the CDR3 is 17 residues. Germline assignment: CDR1 LGHDT and CDR2 YNNKEL (reference sequence). V was clipped by 0 bases and J by 1 base; unmatched bases: 9. The CDR3 here is CASSQEPWREWSYEQYF. The CDR3, as DNA: TGTGCCAGCAGCCAAGAACCATGGCGGGAGTGGTCCTACGAGCAGTACTTC.

This clone appeared a few times. The rearrangement uses TRBV10-3 and TRBJ1-1; no definite D call. The V gene's germline CDR1 is ENHRY and CDR2 SYGVKD. V was trimmed by 5 bases and J by 6 bases, leaving 13 bases between them. This CDR3 spans 13 amino acids. CDR3 residues: CAISTPDEAEAFF. The CDR3 DNA sequence: TGTGCCATCAGTACCCCCGACGAGGCTGAAGCTTTCTTT.